This T cell receptor beta chain was obtained from a study of OX40 agonist ivuxolimab in advanced cancers. Study-wide context: The study reported partial responses in three patients: one hepatocellular carcinoma, two cutaneous melanoma.

Sequencing was performed with immunoSEQ multiplex PCR; in TCRdb, only in-frame clones are kept and a portion is missing. The table includes 85,000 to 90,000 clones, approximately 90% detected once. The length of the CDR3 is 14 residues. V was pared by 3 bases and J by 2 bases, with 11 bases between. The germline V gene has CDR1 SGDLS and CDR2 YYNGEE. With regard to this clone: Its antigen is not known.

General study points: CD8+ T cells showed, on average, more clonal expansion than CD4+ cells. The authors did not determine the antigen specificity of the expanded peripheral T cells.

The chain couples TRBV9 to TRBJ2-5; D unclear. The sequence came from an adult with an advanced solid tumor such as melanoma, head and neck, liver or kidney cancer. Source: CD4+ or CD8+ T cells sorted from blood, taken in a trial of the OX40 agonist ivuxolimab. In DNA, the CDR3 is TGTGCCAGCAGCGCACAGAGTCCTCAAGAGACCCAGTACTTC. It translates to CASSAQSPQETQYF.